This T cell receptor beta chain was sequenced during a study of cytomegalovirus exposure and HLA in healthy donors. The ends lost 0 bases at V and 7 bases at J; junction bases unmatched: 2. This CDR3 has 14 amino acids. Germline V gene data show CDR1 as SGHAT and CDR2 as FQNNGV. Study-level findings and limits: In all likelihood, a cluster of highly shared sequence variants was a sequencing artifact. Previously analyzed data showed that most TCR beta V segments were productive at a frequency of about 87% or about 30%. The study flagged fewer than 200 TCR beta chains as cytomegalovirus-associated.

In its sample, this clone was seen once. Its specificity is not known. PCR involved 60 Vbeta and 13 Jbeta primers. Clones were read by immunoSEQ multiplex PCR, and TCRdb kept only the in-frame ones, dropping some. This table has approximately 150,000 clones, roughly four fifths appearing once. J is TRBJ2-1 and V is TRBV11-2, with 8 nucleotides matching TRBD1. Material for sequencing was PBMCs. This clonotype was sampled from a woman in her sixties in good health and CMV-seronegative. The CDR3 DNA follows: TGTGCCAGCAGCTTAGACAGGGGGCTGAATGAGCAGTTCTTC. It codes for CASSLDRGLNEQFF.